This T cell receptor (beta chain) is from a study of blood T cell repertoires in COVID-19. Study summary: The cDNA or gDNA used as material had been derived from T cells, B-cell-depleted T cells, or PBMCs.

V dropped 1 base and J dropped 6 bases, with 13 bases sitting between them. The length of the CDR3 is 15 residues. The germline CDR1 and CDR2 sequences are MGHRA and YSYEKL. TCRdb keeps only in-frame clones here, not all; method: immunoSEQ multiplex PCR. The sample yields a few hundred thousand clones, roughly 90% seen once. Source material: PBMCs or T cells enriched from blood (not recorded which). The J gene is TRBJ1-5, the V gene TRBV4-1; weak D call: TRBD1 (6 bases). The receptor was isolated from a woman between 50 and 59 years old who had been exposed to COVID-19. CDR3 residues: CASSQVPGVSQPQHF. DNA for the CDR3: TGCGCCAGCAGCCAAGTCCCAGGGGTAAGTCAGCCCCAGCATTTT.